This TCR beta chain was captured by sequencing in a study of T-cell memory formation after mild COVID-19. Across the study: TCR clustering was largely donor specific. Overall study results and limits: Contracting clones localized mainly to CM and EM when CD4+ and mainly to EMRA when CD8+.

MiXCR was run by TCRdb on the 5' RACE reads, yielding one entry per CDR3 protein. The sample lists a few hundred thousand distinct CDR3 sequences, about 10% occurring once. This clonotype turned up a few times. Its cognate antigen is unknown. Sequenced sample: PBMCs or a T cell subset sorted from them (not recorded which). This clonotype was obtained from a man between 18 and 29 years old who had mild COVID-19 (a few samples of this study predate the infection). Cell type and time point are not known.

In nucleotides, the CDR3 is TGTGCCAGCAGCATGAGGTGCAGGGCTGATGAAAACAATCAGCCCCAGCATTTT. It specifies CASSMRCRADENNQPQHF. The rearrangement links TRBV21-1 to TRBJ1-5. TRBV21-1 is marked as a pseudogene. CDR3 size: 18 residues.